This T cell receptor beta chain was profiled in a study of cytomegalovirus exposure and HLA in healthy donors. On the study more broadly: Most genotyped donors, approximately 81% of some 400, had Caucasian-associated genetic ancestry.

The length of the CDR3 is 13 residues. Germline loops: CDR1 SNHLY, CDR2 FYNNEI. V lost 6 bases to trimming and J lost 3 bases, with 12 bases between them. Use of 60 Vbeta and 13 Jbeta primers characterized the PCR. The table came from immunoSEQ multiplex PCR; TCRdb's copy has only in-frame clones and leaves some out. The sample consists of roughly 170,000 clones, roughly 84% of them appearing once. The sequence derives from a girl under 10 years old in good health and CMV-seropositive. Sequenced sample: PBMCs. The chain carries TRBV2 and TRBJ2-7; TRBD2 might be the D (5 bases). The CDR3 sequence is CASRDSYIYEQYF. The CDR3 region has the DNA TGTGCCAGCAGGGACTCGTACATCTACGAGCAGTACTTC.